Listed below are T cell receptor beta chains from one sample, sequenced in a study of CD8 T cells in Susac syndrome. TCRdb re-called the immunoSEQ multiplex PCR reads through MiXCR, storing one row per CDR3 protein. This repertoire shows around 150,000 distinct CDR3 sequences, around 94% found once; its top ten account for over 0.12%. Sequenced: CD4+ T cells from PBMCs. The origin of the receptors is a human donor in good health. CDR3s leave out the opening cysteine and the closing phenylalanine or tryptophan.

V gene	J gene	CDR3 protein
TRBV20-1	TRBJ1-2	SAPGGEAGFDYGYT
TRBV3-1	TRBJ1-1	ASSQDPGQGRAF
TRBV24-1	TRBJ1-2	ATSAVQGVSGYT
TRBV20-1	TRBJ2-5	SASGAGRMETQY
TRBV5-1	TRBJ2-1	ASRRDNNEQF
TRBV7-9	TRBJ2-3	ASSLSGSRTDTQY
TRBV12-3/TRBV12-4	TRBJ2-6	ASYRPGANVLT
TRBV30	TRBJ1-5	AWTRDSPGDQPQH
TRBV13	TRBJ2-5	ASSYGTVGETQY
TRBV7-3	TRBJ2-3	ASSSGTVYTDTQY
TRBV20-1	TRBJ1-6	SALGQGTSSPLH
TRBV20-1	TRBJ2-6	SAATLGTAGANVLT
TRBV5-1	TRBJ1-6	ASSLAGQISSPLH
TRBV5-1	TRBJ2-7	ASSTWTGNEQY
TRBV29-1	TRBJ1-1	SVLALEATEAF
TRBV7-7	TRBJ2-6	ASSLAPRDSASSGANVLT
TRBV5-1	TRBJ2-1	ASSTDRAVYNEQF
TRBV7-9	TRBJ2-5	ASSPRDLQETQY
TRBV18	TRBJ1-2	ASSPLGLKDGYT
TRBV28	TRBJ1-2	ASSWDRARGYT
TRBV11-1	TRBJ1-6	ASSGVGSPLH
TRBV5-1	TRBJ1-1	ASTTGIGTEAF
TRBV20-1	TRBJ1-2	SARSQGNYGYT
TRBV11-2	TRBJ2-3	ASSLGGPSGATDTQY
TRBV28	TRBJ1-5	ASSLSNAPQH
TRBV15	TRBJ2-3	ATSRAGTGGADTQY
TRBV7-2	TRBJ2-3	ASSPPGARDTQY
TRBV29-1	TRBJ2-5	SVQGIQETQY
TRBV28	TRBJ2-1	ASSLRSGYNEQF
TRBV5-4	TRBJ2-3	ASSTARTSGGSSTDTQY
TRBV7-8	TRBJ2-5	ASSSREPGLAGGPRETQY
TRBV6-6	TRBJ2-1	ASSSLNEQF
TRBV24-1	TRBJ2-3	ATSDSRGSTDTQY
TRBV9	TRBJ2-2	ASSVSWGDTGELF
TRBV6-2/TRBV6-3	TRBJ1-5	ASSDRGSQPQH
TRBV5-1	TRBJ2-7	ASSLDTYEQY
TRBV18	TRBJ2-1	ASSPPSDRNNEQF
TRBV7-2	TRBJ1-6	ASSPKGGGNSPLH
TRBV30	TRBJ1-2	AWSVEPGGGYT
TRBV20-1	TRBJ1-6	SARGPPNNSPLH
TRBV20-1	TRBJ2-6	SARVTGTGANVLT
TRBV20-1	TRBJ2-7	SARGAARAYEQY
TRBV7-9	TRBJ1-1	ASSLMQGDTEAF
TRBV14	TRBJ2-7	ASSGHRGNEQY
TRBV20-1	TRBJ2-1	SARGPSGVNEQF
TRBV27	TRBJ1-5	ASSPVLHSFSNQPQH
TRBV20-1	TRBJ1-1	SASAMNTEAF
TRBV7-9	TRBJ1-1	ASSSSGNTEAF
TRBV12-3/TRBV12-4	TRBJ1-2	ASSFAGTGGNYGYT
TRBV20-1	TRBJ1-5	SASQTGVNQPQH
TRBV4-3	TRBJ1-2	ASSQVFEVRQGYGYT
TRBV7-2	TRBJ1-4	ASRRRGQEEKLF
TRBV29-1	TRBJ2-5	SVDRGRETQY
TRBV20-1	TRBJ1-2	SAPLRDYGYT
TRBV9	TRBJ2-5	ASSETGWGTRETQY
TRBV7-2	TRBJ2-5	ASSRPGETQY
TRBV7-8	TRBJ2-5	ASSSGTSGRETQY